This T cell receptor (beta chain) emerged from a study of T cell repertoires in cytomegalovirus infection. About the research overall: Public TCR beta signatures marked donors with CMV infection and the matching HLA. Study-level results: CMV carriers having the relevant HLA were flagged by cumulative public TCR beta family frequency. Dominant in the ex vivo response were TCR beta clonotypes restricted by HLA-C and specific for CMV.

In this sample, this clonotype turned up a few times. Its target is unknown. The V gene's germline CDR1 is LGHNA and CDR2 YNFKEQ. This CDR3 has 17 residues. V lost 4 bases, J lost 0 bases, and 15 bases lay in between. TCRdb called the reads again in MiXCR, with one record for every CDR3 protein. The sample shows 150,000 to 200,000 distinct CDR3 sequences, roughly 30% of them seen only once. The sequence came from a human donor in good health (CMV status not recorded). Some clones in this sample may be carry-over from other donors' samples. V usage is TRBV4-2 and J usage is TRBJ2-2; the D gene is possibly TRBD2 (5 bases). Sequenced: PBMCs. CDR3 loop: CASSPSDWEANTGELFF. CDR3 bases: TGTGCCAGCAGCCCTTCGGACTGGGAAGCGAACACCGGGGAGCTGTTTTTT.